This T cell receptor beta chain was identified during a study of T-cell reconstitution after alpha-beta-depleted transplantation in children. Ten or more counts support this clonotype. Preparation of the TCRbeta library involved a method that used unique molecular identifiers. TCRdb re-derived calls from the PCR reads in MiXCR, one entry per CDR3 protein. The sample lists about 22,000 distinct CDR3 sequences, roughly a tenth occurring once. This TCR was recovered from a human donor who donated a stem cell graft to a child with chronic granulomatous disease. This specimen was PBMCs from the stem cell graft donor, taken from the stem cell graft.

This CDR3 reads CASSFEGRDTEAFF. As DNA, the CDR3 is TGTGCCAGCAGTTTTGAAGGGCGAGACACTGAAGCTTTCTTT. The V gene is TRBV12-3 or TRBV12-4, the J gene TRBJ1-1; no clear D. The CDR3 totals 14 residues. V dropped 3 bases and J dropped 3 bases, with 11 bases sitting between them.